This T cell receptor (beta chain) was sequenced during a study of blood T cell repertoires in COVID-19. Study in general: COVID-19 samples from acute and convalescent phases originated in the United States, Italy and Spain. Sources were T cells, B-cell-depleted T cells, or PBMCs; the material itself was cDNA or gDNA.

V dropped 2 bases and J dropped 4; count of bases not matched to a gene: 6. The CDR3 is made up of 15 amino acids. CDR1 and CDR2 from the germline V gene are MDHEN and SYDVKM. Profiled with immunoSEQ multiplex PCR; TCRdb holds only in-frame clones, not every one. The sample consists of approximately 110,000 clones, 90% of them appearing once. The sequenced sample was peripheral blood. The gene calls are TRBV28 and TRBJ2-3; TRBD2 aligns across 7 bases. The sequence was collected from a woman aged 50 to 60 with acute or convalescent COVID-19. The CDR3 sequence: CASSLMRELPDTQYF. The DNA for the CDR3 is TGTGCCAGCAGTTTAATGCGGGAGCTTCCAGATACGCAGTATTTT. The full variable domain, rest sourced from reference TRBV28 and TRBJ2-3, is DVKVTQSSRYLVKRTGEKVFLECVQDMDHENMFWYRQDPGLGLRLIYFSYDVKMKEKGDIPEGYSVSREKKERFSLILESASTNQTSMYLCASSLMRELPDTQYFGPGTRLTVL.